The source of this TCR beta chain is a study of T cell responses to AZD1222 COVID-19 vaccine. Whole-study findings and limits: The study found vaccine-associated CD4 TCRs spanning spike, dominant at 160-218 and 743-854.

This CDR3 region has 13 residues. Germline CDR1 and CDR2: MNHEY and SVGAGI. V shed 4 bases and J shed 6 bases, with 13 bases lying between them. As to this clone: What it binds is not known.

Clones were sequenced by immunoSEQ multiplex PCR, and TCRdb holds only the in-frame ones, with some missing. The data show under 200,000 clones, around 93% seen once. The sequence came from an adult in good health. This rearrangement joins TRBV6-5 to TRBJ2-7, with D maybe TRBD2 (6 bases). This specimen was peripheral blood, taken on day 0 of AZD1222 vaccination. CDR3 protein: CASSLVRLGEQYF. The CDR3 nucleotides are TGTGCCAGCAGTTTGGTTCGACTAGGCGAGCAGTACTTC.